This T cell receptor (beta chain) was sequenced in a study of cytomegalovirus exposure and HLA in healthy donors. The PCR ran on 60 Vbeta and 13 Jbeta primers. Some clones are missing from TCRdb's copy, which holds only in-frame ones; the method was immunoSEQ multiplex PCR. The data hold around 120,000 clones, with roughly four fifths observed a single time. Whole-study findings and limits: Most likely, a cluster of highly shared sequence variants arose as a sequencing artifact. Reports showed the classifier diagnosing cytomegalovirus status with high specificity and sensitivity. It was assumed in the presence/absence analyses that sequencing depth was roughly uniform across donors. As a later analysis showed, a missense DCLRE1C variant was linked to trimming of TCR beta V- and J-genes.

A note on this clone: Its antigen remains unidentified.

Germline lookup yields CDR1 SEHNR and CDR2 FQNEAQ (reference sequence). This CDR3 has 16 amino acids. V was pared by 1 base and J by 6 bases, with 7 bases of the junction left unmatched. The V call is TRBV7-9, the J call TRBJ1-2, with 11 positions matching TRBD1. The TCR originated in a boy between 10 and 17 years old in good health and CMV-seronegative. The material sequenced was PBMCs. CDR3 nucleotide sequence: TGTGCCAGCAGCTTAGTGGGGACAGGGGGTTCTGATGGCTACACCTTC. It yields the protein CASSLVGTGGSDGYTF.